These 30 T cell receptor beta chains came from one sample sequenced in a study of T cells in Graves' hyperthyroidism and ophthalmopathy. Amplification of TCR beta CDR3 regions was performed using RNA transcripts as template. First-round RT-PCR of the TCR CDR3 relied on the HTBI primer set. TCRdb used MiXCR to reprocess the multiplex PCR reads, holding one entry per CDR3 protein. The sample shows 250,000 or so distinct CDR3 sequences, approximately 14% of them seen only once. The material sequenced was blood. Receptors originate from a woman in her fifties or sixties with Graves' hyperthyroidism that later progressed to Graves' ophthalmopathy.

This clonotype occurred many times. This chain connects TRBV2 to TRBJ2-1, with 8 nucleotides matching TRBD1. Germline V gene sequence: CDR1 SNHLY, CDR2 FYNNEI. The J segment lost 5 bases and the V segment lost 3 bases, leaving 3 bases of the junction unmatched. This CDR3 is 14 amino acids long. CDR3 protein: CASSDPGGHNEQFF. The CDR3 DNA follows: TGTGCCAGCAGTGACCCAGGGGGCCACAATGAGCAGTTCTTC.

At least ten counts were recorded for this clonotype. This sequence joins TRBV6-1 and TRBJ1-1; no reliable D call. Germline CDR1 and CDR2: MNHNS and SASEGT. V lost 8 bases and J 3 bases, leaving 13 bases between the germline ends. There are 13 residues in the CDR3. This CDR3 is CASSRRVDTEAFF. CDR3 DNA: TGTGCCAGCTCCCGACGGGTGGACACTGAAGCTTTCTTT.

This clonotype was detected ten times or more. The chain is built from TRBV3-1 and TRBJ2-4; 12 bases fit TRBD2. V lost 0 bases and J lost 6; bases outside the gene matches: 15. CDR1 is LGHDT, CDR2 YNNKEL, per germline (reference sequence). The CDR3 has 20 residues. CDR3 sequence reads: CASSQDPLRLAGVPPNIQYF. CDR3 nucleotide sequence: TGTGCCAGCAGCCAAGATCCCCTAAGACTAGCGGGAGTTCCCCCAAACATTCAGTACTTC. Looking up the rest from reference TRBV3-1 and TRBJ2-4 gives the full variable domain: DTAVSQTPKYLVTQMGNDKSIKCEQNLGHDTMYWYKQDSKKFLKIMFSYNNKELIINETVPNRFSPKSPDKAHLNLHINSLELGDSAVYFCASSQDPLRLAGVPPNIQYFGAGTRLSVL.

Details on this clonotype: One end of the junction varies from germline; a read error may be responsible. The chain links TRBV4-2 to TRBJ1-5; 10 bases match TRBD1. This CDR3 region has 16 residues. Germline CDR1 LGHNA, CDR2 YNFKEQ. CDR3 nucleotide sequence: TGTGCCAGCAGCCCAGGGACAGGGGTTTACAATCAGCCCCAGCGTTTT. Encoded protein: CASSPGTGVYNQPQRF.

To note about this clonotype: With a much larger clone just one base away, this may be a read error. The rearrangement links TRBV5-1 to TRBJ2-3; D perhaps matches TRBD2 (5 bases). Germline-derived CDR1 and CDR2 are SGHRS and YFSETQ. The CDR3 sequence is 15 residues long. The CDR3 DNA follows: TGCGCCAGCGGCTTGGCCGGGGATAGCACAGATACGCAGTATTTT. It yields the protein CASGLAGDSTDTQYF. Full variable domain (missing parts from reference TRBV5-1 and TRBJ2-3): KAGVTQTPRYLIKTRGQQVTLSCSPISGHRSVSWYQQTPGQGLQFLFEYFSETQRNKGNFPGRFSGRQFSNSRSEMNVSTLELGDSALYLCASGLAGDSTDTQYFGPGTRLTVL.

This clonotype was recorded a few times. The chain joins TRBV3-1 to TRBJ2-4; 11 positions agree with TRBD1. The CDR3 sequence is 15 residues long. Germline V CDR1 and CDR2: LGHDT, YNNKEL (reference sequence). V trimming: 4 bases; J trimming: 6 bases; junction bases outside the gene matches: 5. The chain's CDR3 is CASSPPGTGGNIQYF. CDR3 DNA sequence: TGTGCCAGCAGCCCCCCCGGGACAGGGGGAAACATTCAGTACTTC.

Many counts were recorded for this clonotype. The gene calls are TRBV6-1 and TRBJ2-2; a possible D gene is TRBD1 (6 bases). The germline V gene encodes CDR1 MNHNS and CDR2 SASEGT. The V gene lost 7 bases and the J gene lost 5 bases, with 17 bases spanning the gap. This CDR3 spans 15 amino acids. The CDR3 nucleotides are TGTGCCAGCACTCTAAGGGCAGGGGTGACCGGGGAGCTGTTTTTT. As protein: CASTLRAGVTGELFF.

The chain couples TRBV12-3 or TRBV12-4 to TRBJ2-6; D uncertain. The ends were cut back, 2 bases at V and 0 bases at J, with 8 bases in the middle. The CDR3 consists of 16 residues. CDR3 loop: CASSLPAASGANVLTF. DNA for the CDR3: TGTGCCAGCAGTTTACCGGCGGCCTCTGGGGCCAACGTCCTGACTTTC.

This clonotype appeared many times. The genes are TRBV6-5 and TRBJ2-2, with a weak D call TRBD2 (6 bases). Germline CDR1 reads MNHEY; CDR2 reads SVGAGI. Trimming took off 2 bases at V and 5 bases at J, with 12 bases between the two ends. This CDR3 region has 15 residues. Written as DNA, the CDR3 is TGTGCCAGCAGTTACGGGGGGTTGAGGACCGGGGAGCTGTTTTTT. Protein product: CASSYGGLRTGELFF.

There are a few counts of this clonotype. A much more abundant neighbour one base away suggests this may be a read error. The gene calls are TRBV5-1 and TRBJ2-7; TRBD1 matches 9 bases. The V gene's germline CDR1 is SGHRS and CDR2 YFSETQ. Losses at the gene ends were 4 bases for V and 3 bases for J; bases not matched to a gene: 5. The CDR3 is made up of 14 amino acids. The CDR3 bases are TGCGCCAGCAGCCGGAACAGGGGGCACTACGAGCAGTACTTC. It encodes CASSRNRGHYEQYF. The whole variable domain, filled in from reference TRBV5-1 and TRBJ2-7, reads KAGVTQTPRYLIKTRGQQVTLSCSPISGHRSVSWYQQTPGQGLQFLFEYFSETQRNKGNFPGRFSGRQFSNSRSEMNVSTLELGDSALYLCASSRNRGHYEQYFGPGTRLTVT.

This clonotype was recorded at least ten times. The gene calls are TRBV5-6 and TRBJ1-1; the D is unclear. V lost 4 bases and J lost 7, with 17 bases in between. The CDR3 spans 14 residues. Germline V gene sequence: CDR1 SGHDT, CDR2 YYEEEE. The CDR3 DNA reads TGTGCCAGCAGCCAAACGGGAAGGGAAGGTGAAGCTTTCTTT. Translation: CASSQTGREGEAFF.

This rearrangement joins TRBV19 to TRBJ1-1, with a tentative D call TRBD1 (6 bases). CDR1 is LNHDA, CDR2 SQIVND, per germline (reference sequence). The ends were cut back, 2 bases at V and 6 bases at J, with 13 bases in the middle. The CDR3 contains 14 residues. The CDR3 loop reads CASSIQGISAEAFF. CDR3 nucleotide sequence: TGTGCCAGTAGTATACAGGGGATCAGTGCTGAAGCTTTCTTT.

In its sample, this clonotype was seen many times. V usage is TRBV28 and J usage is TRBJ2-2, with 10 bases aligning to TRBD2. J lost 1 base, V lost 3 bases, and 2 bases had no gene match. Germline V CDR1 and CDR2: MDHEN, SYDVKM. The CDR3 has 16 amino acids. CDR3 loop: CASSFPSGGNTGELFF. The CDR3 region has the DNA TGTGCCAGCAGTTTTCCTAGCGGGGGGAACACCGGGGAGCTGTTTTTT.

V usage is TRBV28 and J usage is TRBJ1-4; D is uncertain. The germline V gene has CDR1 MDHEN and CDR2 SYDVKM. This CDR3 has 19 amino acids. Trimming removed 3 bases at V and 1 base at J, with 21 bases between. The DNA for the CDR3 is TGTGCCAGCAGTTTCTCCCCAGCAGGACGAACGGGAACTAATGAAAAACTGTTTTTT. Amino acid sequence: CASSFSPAGRTGTNEKLFF.

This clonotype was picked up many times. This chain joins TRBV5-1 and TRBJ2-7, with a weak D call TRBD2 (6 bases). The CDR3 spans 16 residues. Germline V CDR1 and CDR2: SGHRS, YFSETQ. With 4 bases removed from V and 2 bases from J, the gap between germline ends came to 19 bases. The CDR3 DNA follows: TGCGCCAGCAGCGTCTCTCCGGCTAGCGTGGCCTACGAGCAGTACTTC. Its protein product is CASSVSPASVAYEQYF.

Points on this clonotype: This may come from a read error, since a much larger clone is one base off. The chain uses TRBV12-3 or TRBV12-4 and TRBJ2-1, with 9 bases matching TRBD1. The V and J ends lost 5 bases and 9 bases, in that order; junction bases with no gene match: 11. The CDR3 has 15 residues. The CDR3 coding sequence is TGTGCCAGCAGTAACAGGGGGCGCCAGTTTGGTGAGCAGTTCTTC. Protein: CASSNRGRQFGEQFF.

The CDR3 region has the DNA TGTGCCATCAGTGGGGGGGGGGGACAGGGGCGTACAGATACGCAGTATTTT. Amino acid sequence: CAISGGGGQGRTDTQYF. The V and J genes are TRBV10-3 and TRBJ2-3; 10 bases fit TRBD1. The CDR3 runs to 17 residues. Trimming removed 4 bases from V and 3 bases from J; junction bases left unmatched: 10. Germline V gene sequence: CDR1 ENHRY, CDR2 SYGVKD.

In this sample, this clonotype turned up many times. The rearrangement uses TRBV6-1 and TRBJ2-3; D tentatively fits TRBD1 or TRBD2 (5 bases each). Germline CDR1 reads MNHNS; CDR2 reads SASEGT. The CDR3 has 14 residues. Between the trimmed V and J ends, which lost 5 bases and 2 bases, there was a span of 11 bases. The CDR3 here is CASSYIGATDTQYF. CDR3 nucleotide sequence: TGTGCCAGCAGTTATATCGGGGCCACAGATACGCAGTATTTT.

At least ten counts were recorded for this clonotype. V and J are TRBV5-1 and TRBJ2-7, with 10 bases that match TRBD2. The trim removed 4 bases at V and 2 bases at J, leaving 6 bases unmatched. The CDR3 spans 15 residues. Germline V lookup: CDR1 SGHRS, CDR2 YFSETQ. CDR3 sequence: CASSPGLAVTYEQYF. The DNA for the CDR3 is TGCGCCAGCAGCCCCGGACTAGCGGTGACCTACGAGCAGTACTTC.

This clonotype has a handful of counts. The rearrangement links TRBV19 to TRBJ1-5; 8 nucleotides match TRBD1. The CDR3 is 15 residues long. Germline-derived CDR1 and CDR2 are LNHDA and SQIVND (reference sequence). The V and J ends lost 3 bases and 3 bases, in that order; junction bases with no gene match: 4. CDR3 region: CASSIYRGTNQPQHF. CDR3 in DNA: TGTGCCAGTAGTATTTACAGGGGGACCAATCAGCCCCAGCATTTT.

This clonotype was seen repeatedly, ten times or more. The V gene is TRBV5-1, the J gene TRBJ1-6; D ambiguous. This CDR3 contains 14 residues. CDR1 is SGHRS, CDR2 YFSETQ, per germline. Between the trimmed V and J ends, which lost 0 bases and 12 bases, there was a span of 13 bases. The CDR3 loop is CASSLEIQVGPLHF. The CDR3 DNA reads TGCGCCAGCAGCTTGGAAATCCAGGTCGGACCCCTCCACTTT.

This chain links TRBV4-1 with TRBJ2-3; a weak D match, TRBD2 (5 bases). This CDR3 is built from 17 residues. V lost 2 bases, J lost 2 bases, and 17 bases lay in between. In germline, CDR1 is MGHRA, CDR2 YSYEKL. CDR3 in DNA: TGCGCCAGCAGCCAAATGACGGGATCCCTCACCACAGATACGCAGTATTTT. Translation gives CASSQMTGSLTTDTQYF.

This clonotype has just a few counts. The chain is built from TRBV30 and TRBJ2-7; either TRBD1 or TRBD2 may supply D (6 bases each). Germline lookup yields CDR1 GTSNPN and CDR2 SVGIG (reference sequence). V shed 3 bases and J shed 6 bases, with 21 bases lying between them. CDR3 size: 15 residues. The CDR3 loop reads CAWSPRGLVLVEQYF. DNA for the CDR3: TGTGCCTGGAGCCCCCGGGGGCTAGTGCTCGTCGAGCAGTACTTC. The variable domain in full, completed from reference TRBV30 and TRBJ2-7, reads SQTIHQWPATLVQPVGSPLSLECTVEGTSNPNLYWYRQAAGRGLQLLFYSVGIGQISSEVPQNLSASRPQDRQFILSSKKLLLSDSGFYLCAWSPRGLVLVEQYFGPGTRLTVT.

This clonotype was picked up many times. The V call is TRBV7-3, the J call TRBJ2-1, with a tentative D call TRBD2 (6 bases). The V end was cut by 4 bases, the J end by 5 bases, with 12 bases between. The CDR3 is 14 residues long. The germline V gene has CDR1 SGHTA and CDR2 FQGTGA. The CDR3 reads CASSWASANNEQFF. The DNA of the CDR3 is TGTGCCAGCAGCTGGGCTAGCGCGAACAATGAGCAGTTCTTC.

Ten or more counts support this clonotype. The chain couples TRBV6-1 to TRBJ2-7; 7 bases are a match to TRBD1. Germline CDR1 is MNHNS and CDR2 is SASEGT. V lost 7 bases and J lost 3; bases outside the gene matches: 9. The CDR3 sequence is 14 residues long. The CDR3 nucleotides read TGTGCCAGCAAGAGACAGGGTTGGGGCTACGAGCAGTACTTC. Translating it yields CASKRQGWGYEQYF.

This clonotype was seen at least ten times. The CDR3, as DNA: TGTGCCAGCAGCCAAGGTAATGGTCGGGAGAGGGACGAGCAGTACTTC. Translation: CASSQGNGRERDEQYF. The V gene is TRBV3-1, the J gene TRBJ2-7, with D tentatively TRBD2 (6 bases). Trimming stripped 1 base from V and 5 bases from J, with 18 bases between. The germline V gene has CDR1 LGHDT and CDR2 YNNKEL (reference sequence). This CDR3 has 16 amino acids.

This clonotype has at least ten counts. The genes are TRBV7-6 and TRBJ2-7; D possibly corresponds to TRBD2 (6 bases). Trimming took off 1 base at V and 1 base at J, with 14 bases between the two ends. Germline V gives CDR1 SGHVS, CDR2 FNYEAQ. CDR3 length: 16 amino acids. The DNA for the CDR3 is TGTGCCAGCAGCTTAGTTTACGGGAGCGCATCCTACGAGCAGTACTTC. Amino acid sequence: CASSLVYGSASYEQYF.

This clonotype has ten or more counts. CDR3 coding DNA: TGCGCCAGCAGCTTGGTGCCTAGCGGCAACACCGGGGAGCTGTTTTTT. This codes for CASSLVPSGNTGELFF. This chain links TRBV5-1 with TRBJ2-2; TRBD2 matches at 7 bases. This CDR3 comprises 16 residues. V lost 0 bases, J lost 2 bases, and 4 bases stayed unmatched. Germline assignment: CDR1 SGHRS and CDR2 YFSETQ.

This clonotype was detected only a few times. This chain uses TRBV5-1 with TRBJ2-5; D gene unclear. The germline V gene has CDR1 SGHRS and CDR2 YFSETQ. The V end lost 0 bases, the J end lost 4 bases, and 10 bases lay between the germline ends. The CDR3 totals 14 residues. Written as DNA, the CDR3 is TGCGCCAGCAGCTTGGGGGTGGGCGGAGAGACCCAGTACTTC. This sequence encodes CASSLGVGGETQYF.

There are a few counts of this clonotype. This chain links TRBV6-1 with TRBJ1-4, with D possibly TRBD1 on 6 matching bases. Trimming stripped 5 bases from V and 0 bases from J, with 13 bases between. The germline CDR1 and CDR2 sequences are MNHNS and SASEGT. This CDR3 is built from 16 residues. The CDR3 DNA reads TGTGCCAGCAGTAGGGACAACGAGGCAACTAATGAAAAACTGTTTTTT. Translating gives CASSRDNEATNEKLFF.